This is a list of T cell receptor beta chains from one sample in a study of CD4+ T cells in melanoma. TCRdb keeps only in-frame clones here, not all; method: immunoSEQ multiplex PCR. Of fewer than 20,000 clones detected, about 72% appear once; the ten largest clones hold roughly 12%. Specimen: cells from a culture (not recorded whether cultured in vitro). These receptors were collected from a human donor with melanoma. Each CDR3 is given with its conserved first and last residue. The order of the fields is D gene, clone size, J gene, V gene, CDR3 protein, CDR3 DNA. D genes are given only for firm matches. The size entry is marked missing in some rows and otherwise reads once, few, many or a size class.

D gene: .
clone size: .
J gene: TRBJ1-6
V gene: TRBV9
CDR3 protein: CAGSLGRLGSPLHF
CDR3 DNA: TGTGCCGGCAGCCTGGGACGTCTAGGATCACCCCTCCACTTT

D gene: .
clone size: .
J gene: TRBJ1-2
V gene: TRBV19
CDR3 protein: CASSMYSNYGYTF
CDR3 DNA: TGTGCCAGTAGTATGTATAGCAACTATGGCTACACCTTC

D gene: TRBD1
clone size: .
J gene: TRBJ1-2
V gene: TRBV19
CDR3 protein: CASTEGASYGYTF
CDR3 DNA: TGTGCCAGTACCGAGGGGGCGAGCTATGGCTACACCTTC

D gene: .
clone size: .
J gene: TRBJ2-3
V gene: TRBV7-2
CDR3 protein: CASSLHVADTQYF
CDR3 DNA: TGTGCCAGCAGCTTACACGTTGCAGATACGCAGTATTTT

D gene: .
clone size: .
J gene: TRBJ2-1
V gene: TRBV7-3
CDR3 protein: CASSLAAVSYNEQFF
CDR3 DNA: TGTGCCAGCAGCTTGGCCGCGGTCTCCTACAATGAGCAGTTCTTC

D gene: .
clone size: few
J gene: TRBJ2-5
V gene: TRBV11-2
CDR3 protein: CASSLDRVKETQYF
CDR3 DNA: TGTGCCAGCAGCTTAGACCGGGTAAAAGAGACCCAGTACTTC

D gene: .
clone size: .
J gene: TRBJ2-3
V gene: TRBV5-6
CDR3 protein: CASSLIARIQRPSTDTQYF
CDR3 DNA: TGTGCCAGCAGCTTGATCGCCAGAATCCAACGACCTAGCACAGATACGCAGTATTTT

D gene: .
clone size: .
J gene: TRBJ1-2
V gene: TRBV5-6
CDR3 protein: CASRSGRGHGYTF
CDR3 DNA: TGTGCCAGCAGGTCGGGACGGGGTCATGGCTACACCTTC

D gene: .
clone size: .
J gene: TRBJ1-2
V gene: TRBV10-3
CDR3 protein: CAINPGPTRGGYTF
CDR3 DNA: TGTGCCATCAATCCGGGACCGACGCGCGGTGGCTACACCTTC

D gene: TRBD2
clone size: .
J gene: TRBJ2-2
V gene: TRBV7-2
CDR3 protein: CASSGGGGVAGELFF
CDR3 DNA: TGTGCCAGCAGCGGCGGGGGGGGCGTAGCCGGGGAGCTGTTTTTT

D gene: .
clone size: medium-sized
J gene: TRBJ1-2
V gene: TRBV11-2
CDR3 protein: CASSLDIMGRGGYTF
CDR3 DNA: TGTGCCAGCAGCTTAGATATCATGGGACGAGGGGGCTACACCTTC

D gene: TRBD1
clone size: .
J gene: TRBJ1-6
V gene: TRBV6-6
CDR3 protein: CASRGGQGVDSPLHF
CDR3 DNA: TGTGCCAGCAGGGGCGGACAGGGGGTGGATTCACCCCTCCACTTT

D gene: TRBD1
clone size: few
J gene: TRBJ1-5
V gene: TRBV15
CDR3 protein: CATSLSWDRANQPQHF
CDR3 DNA: TGTGCCACCAGCCTATCGTGGGACAGGGCTAATCAGCCCCAGCATTTT

D gene: TRBD1
clone size: .
J gene: TRBJ1-1
V gene: TRBV5-5
CDR3 protein: CATYRGLNTEAFF
CDR3 DNA: TGTGCCACCTACAGGGGTTTAAACACTGAAGCTTTCTTT

D gene: .
clone size: .
J gene: TRBJ1-5
V gene: TRBV6-1
CDR3 protein: CASSEARVGGQPQHF
CDR3 DNA: TGTGCCAGCAGTGAAGCGAGGGTAGGAGGCCAGCCCCAGCATTTT

D gene: .
clone size: .
J gene: TRBJ1-2
V gene: TRBV29-1
CDR3 protein: CSVEVRGRFPGGYTF
CDR3 DNA: TGCAGCGTTGAAGTAAGGGGAAGGTTTCCGGGGGGCTACACCTTC

D gene: .
clone size: few
J gene: TRBJ1-2
V gene: TRBV10-3
CDR3 protein: CAISANLNYGYTF
CDR3 DNA: TGTGCCATCAGTGCGAACTTAAACTATGGCTACACCTTC

D gene: .
clone size: .
J gene: TRBJ2-6
V gene: TRBV5-1
CDR3 protein: CASSLYSGANVLTF
CDR3 DNA: TGCGCCAGCAGCTTATACTCTGGGGCCAACGTCCTGACTTTC

D gene: .
clone size: once
J gene: TRBJ1-5
V gene: TRBV6-5
CDR3 protein: CASSPPGHQPQHF
CDR3 DNA: TGTGCCAGCAGCCCCCCGGGCCATCAGCCCCAGCATTTT

D gene: .
clone size: .
J gene: TRBJ1-2
V gene: TRBV7-2
CDR3 protein: CASSLSGAYGYTF
CDR3 DNA: TGTGCCAGCAGCTTGTCAGGGGCCTATGGCTACACCTTC